The 14 T cell receptor beta chains in this list originate from one sample, sequenced in a study of T cell repertoires in cytomegalovirus infection. These receptors have no identified antigens. TCRdb re-analysed the reads in MiXCR, keeping a single row per CDR3 protein. The data contain approximately 500,000 distinct CDR3 sequences, 33% of them singletons. The sequences come from cultured PBMCs, collected from culture after CMV antigen stimulation. The receptors stem from a human donor in good health (CMV status not recorded). Some clones in this sample may be carry-over from other donors' samples.

This clonotype was detected only a few times. The chain employs TRBV7-9 and TRBJ2-7, with 7 bases lining up with TRBD2. Germline V lookup: CDR1 SEHNR, CDR2 FQNEAQ (reference sequence). The CDR3 consists of 14 residues. V dropped 3 bases and J dropped 6; count of bases not matched to a gene: 8. CDR3 DNA sequence: TGTGCCAGCAGCTTTTCGCTAGCGGCTCTCGAGCAGTACTTC. Amino acids: CASSFSLAALEQYF.

The V call is TRBV6-2 or TRBV6-3, the J call TRBJ2-1; 7 nucleotides align to TRBD1. Unmatched junction bases numbered 7, after V lost 6 bases and J lost 5 bases. The germline V gene encodes CDR1 MNHEY and CDR2 SVGEGT. This CDR3 is built from 14 residues. The CDR3 nucleotides are TGTGCCAGCAGCACCGGGACAGTTAACAATGAGCAGTTCTTC. This translates into CASSTGTVNNEQFF.

The chain joins TRBV6-6 to TRBJ1-1; 9 bases agree with TRBD1. The germline gives CDR1 MNHNY, CDR2 SVGAGI (reference sequence). CDR3 length: 14 residues. Trimming cost V 4 bases and J 6 bases; bases outside gene matches: 6. The CDR3 nucleotides are TGTGCCAGCAGTTCGGACAGGGGATTAGCTGAAGCTTTCTTT. Translating gives CASSSDRGLAEAFF.

This chain connects TRBV11-2 to TRBJ1-1; D not resolved. The germline V gene encodes CDR1 SGHAT and CDR2 FQNNGV. The CDR3 runs 13 residues. Trimming cost V 1 base and J 4 bases, with 7 bases left between them. The DNA for the CDR3 is TGTGCCAGCAGCTTAGGGAGGAGCACTGAAGCTTTCTTT. Its protein product is CASSLGRSTEAFF.

This clonotype appeared a few times. The rearrangement links TRBV7-3 to TRBJ2-2; D may be TRBD2 (6 bases). Germline CDR1 and CDR2: SGHTA and FQGTGA. The ends were cut back, 0 bases at V and 2 bases at J, with 13 bases in the middle. This CDR3 region has 17 residues. The CDR3 protein is CASSLTVGGTNTGELFF. CDR3 sequence (DNA): TGTGCCAGCAGCTTAACGGTGGGCGGGACTAACACCGGGGAGCTGTTTTTT.

The chain joins TRBV20-1 to TRBJ2-4; the match to TRBD1 covers 7 bases. The CDR3 contains 13 residues. With 5 bases clipped from V and 8 bases from J, the junction kept 9 bases outside the gene matches. CDR1 and CDR2 from the germline V gene are DFQATT and SNEGSKA (reference sequence). The CDR3 here is CSALDRVSDIQYF. CDR3 DNA sequence: TGCAGTGCTCTCGACAGGGTCAGCGACATTCAGTACTTC.

This clonotype has a handful of counts. The chain carries TRBV6-2 or TRBV6-3 and TRBJ2-2; 10 bases fit TRBD2. The V gene end was trimmed by 6 bases and the J gene end by 6 bases; junction bases not matched to a gene: 10. The CDR3 length is 16 residues. Looked up from germline, CDR1 is MNHEY and CDR2 is SVGEGT. The CDR3 region is CASSNGAGLASGELFF. The CDR3 DNA reads TGTGCCAGCAGCAACGGGGCGGGACTAGCGTCCGGGGAGCTGTTTTTT.

This clonotype has more than one count but fewer than ten. The gene calls are TRBV6-2 or TRBV6-3 and TRBJ2-1; 9 positions agree with TRBD2. The J segment lost 8 bases and the V segment lost 2 bases, leaving 10 bases of the junction unmatched. This CDR3 is built from 16 residues. Germline CDR1 reads MNHEY; CDR2 reads SVGEGT. CDR3 amino acids: CASSYRRGAGGDEQFF. CDR3 DNA: TGTGCCAGCAGTTACCGTCGTGGAGCGGGAGGCGATGAGCAGTTCTTC.

V is TRBV12-3 or TRBV12-4 and J is TRBJ2-3; the match to TRBD1 covers 9 bases. With 6 bases clipped from V and 4 bases from J, the junction kept 8 bases outside the gene matches. This CDR3 is built from 15 residues. The CDR3 region is CASSWDREGADTQYF. For the CDR3, the DNA is TGTGCCAGCAGCTGGGACAGGGAGGGCGCAGATACGCAGTATTTT.

The V call is TRBV7-9, the J call TRBJ1-2; tentatively, D is TRBD1 (5 bases). Germline CDR1 SEHNR, CDR2 FQNEAQ (reference sequence). The CDR3 extends over 13 amino acids. V was clipped by 8 bases and J by 7 bases, with 17 bases between them. CDR3 sequence reads: CASRPQAGSGYTF. In nucleotides, the CDR3 is TGTGCCAGCCGACCGCAGGCAGGGTCTGGCTACACCTTC.

The chain carries TRBV12-3 or TRBV12-4 and TRBJ1-1; D call uncertain. The CDR3 consists of 14 residues. V lost 6 bases and J lost 4, with 15 bases in between. CDR3 in DNA: TGTGCCAGCAGACCGAGGGCCGTGAGCACTGAAGCTTTCTTT. Its translation is CASRPRAVSTEAFF.

The chain employs TRBV12-3 or TRBV12-4 and TRBJ1-1; the D is unclear. The V gene lost 10 bases and the J gene lost 0 bases, with 15 bases spanning the gap. The CDR3 runs to 14 residues. As DNA, the CDR3 is TGTGCCAACATCCTGGGGAGCATGAACACTGAAGCTTTCTTT. Its protein product is CANILGSMNTEAFF.

This clonotype was detected a few times. The CDR3 coding sequence is TGTGCCAGCAGAAAAATCAGGGGGGCAGGGGGAGGGGAAACTGAAGCTTTCTTT. It translates to CASRKIRGAGGGETEAFF. This chain links TRBV12-3 or TRBV12-4 with TRBJ1-1, with 7 bases lining up with TRBD1. The trim removed 6 bases at V and 5 bases at J, leaving 21 bases unmatched. The CDR3 length is 18 residues.

The chain has TRBV6-2 or TRBV6-3 and TRBJ2-2; a possible D gene is TRBD2 (5 bases). V was pared by 10 bases and J by 5 bases, with 20 bases between. The CDR3 loop spans 15 amino acids. CDR1 MNHEY and CDR2 SVGEGT come from the germline V gene. The CDR3 DNA reads TGTGCCACCGGGCCCGCGGGTCCGTGGACCGGGGAGCTGTTTTTT. Its translation is CATGPAGPWTGELFF.